Below are 14 T cell receptor beta chains sequenced from a single sample in a study of blood T cell repertoires in COVID-19. Only in-frame clones appear in the TCRdb table, and some are missing; sequencing was by immunoSEQ multiplex PCR. The data contain approximately 140,000 clones, around 81% of them singletons. The sequenced material came from peripheral blood. All receptors come from a woman in her thirties or forties with active or convalescent COVID-19.

The chain joins TRBV30 to TRBJ1-1, with D possibly TRBD1 on 5 matching bases. Germline CDR1 reads GTSNPN; CDR2 reads SVGIG (reference sequence). This CDR3 has 13 amino acids. V was clipped by 3 bases and J by 3 bases, with 11 bases between them. Here the CDR3 DNA reads TGTGCCTGGAGACGGACGGGGGACACTGAAGCTTTCTTT. Translation: CAWRRTGDTEAFF.

V is TRBV5-5 and J is TRBJ1-2; 7 bases map to TRBD1. Germline CDR1 reads SGHKS; CDR2 reads YYEKEE (reference sequence). V dropped 2 bases and J dropped 6; count of bases not matched to a gene: 7. The CDR3 has 14 residues. The CDR3 protein is CASSFGSTGNGYTF. The CDR3 bases are TGTGCCAGCAGCTTCGGGTCGACAGGGAATGGCTACACCTTC.

The V gene is TRBV27, the J gene TRBJ2-6; 12 bases fit TRBD1. The CDR3 length is 20 residues. The V gene's germline CDR1 is MNHEY and CDR2 SMNVEV (reference sequence). V was clipped by 1 base and J by 0 bases; unmatched bases: 7. CDR3 DNA sequence: TGTGCCAGCAGTTTATGGGACAGGGGGCTTGATTCCTCTGGGGCCAACGTCCTGACTTTC. This translates into CASSLWDRGLDSSGANVLTF.

This clone has just one count. The rearrangement joins TRBV7-9 to TRBJ2-7; D possibly corresponds to TRBD1 (7 bases). Germline assignment: CDR1 SEHNR and CDR2 FQNEAQ (reference sequence). The CDR3 loop spans 16 amino acids. Trimming stripped 5 bases from V and 3 bases from J, with 20 bases between. This chain's CDR3 is CASSVKGAQEGYEQYF. For the CDR3, the DNA is TGTGCCAGCAGCGTGAAGGGGGCGCAGGAGGGCTACGAGCAGTACTTC.

The chain couples TRBV5-4 to TRBJ1-1; 9 bases match TRBD1. Per germline, CDR1 SGHNT and CDR2 YYREEE (reference sequence). With 4 bases clipped from V and 5 bases from J, the junction kept 3 bases outside the gene matches. This CDR3 contains 13 residues. CDR3 bases: TGTGCCAGCAGCCACGGACAGGGGACTGAAGCTTTCTTT. This translates into CASSHGQGTEAFF. Full variable domain (rest looked up from reference TRBV5-4 and TRBJ1-1): ETGVTQSPTHLIKTRGQQVTLRCSSQSGHNTVSWYQQALGQGPQFIFQYYREEENGRGNFPPRFSGLQFPNYSSELNVNALELDDSALYLCASSHGQGTEAFFGQGTRLTVV.

The J gene is TRBJ1-2, the V gene TRBV30, with D perhaps TRBD1 (5 bases). Looked up from germline, CDR1 is GTSNPN and CDR2 is SVGIG (reference sequence). V lost 4 bases, J lost 3 bases, and 9 bases lay in between. The CDR3 totals 12 residues. The CDR3 DNA reads TGTGCCTGGACAGGGTCTGACTATGGCTACACCTTC. It yields the protein CAWTGSDYGYTF.

The chain combines TRBV9 with TRBJ2-3; no reliable D call. CDR1 and CDR2 from the germline V gene are SGDLS and YYNGEE. The germline V and J ends were trimmed by 4 bases and 5 bases, with 11 bases remaining between them. The CDR3 spans 13 residues. The CDR3 DNA is TGTGCCAGCAGCACACAGTTCCAAGATACGCAGTATTTT. This gives the protein CASSTQFQDTQYF.

A single count supports this clone. V gene TRBV4-3 combines with J gene TRBJ2-7, with a tentative D call TRBD2 (6 bases). V lost 0 bases to trimming and J lost 0 bases, with 9 bases between them. The CDR3 covers 15 residues. CDR1 LGHNA and CDR2 YSLEER come from the germline V gene. In nucleotides, the CDR3 is TGCGCCAGCAGCCAAGATCGGAGGGCCTCCTACGAGCAGTACTTC. Translating gives CASSQDRRASYEQYF.

The CDR3: CASSPLQELNTEAFF. CDR3 nucleotide sequence: TGTGCCAGCTCACCTTTACAGGAGTTGAACACTGAAGCTTTCTTT. This chain uses TRBV18 with TRBJ1-1; the D gene is possibly TRBD1 (5 bases). V dropped 3 bases and J dropped 0 bases, with 11 bases sitting between them. The CDR3 is 15 amino acids. Germline V lookup: CDR1 KGHSH, CDR2 LQKENI.

V is TRBV28 and J is TRBJ2-2; 10 bases line up with TRBD2. The junction had 7 bases not matched to a gene; V was cut back by 5 bases and J by 4 bases. CDR1 is MDHEN, CDR2 SYDVKM, per germline. CDR3 size: 16 residues. The chain's CDR3 is CASSPSGLATTGELFF. The CDR3 nucleotides read TGTGCCAGCAGTCCCTCGGGACTAGCGACCACCGGGGAGCTGTTTTTT.

The V gene is TRBV9, the J gene TRBJ2-7; D might be TRBD2 (6 bases). The V and J ends lost 1 base and 0 bases respectively, with 8 bases between them. Germline CDR1 is SGDLS and CDR2 is YYNGEE. The CDR3 sequence is 14 residues long. CDR3 DNA: TGTGCCAGCAGCGTATTGGGGGGCTCCTACGAGCAGTACTTC. Protein sequence: CASSVLGGSYEQYF.

V gene TRBV2 combines with J gene TRBJ2-7; no definite D call. The CDR3 runs to 13 residues. Germline assignment: CDR1 SNHLY and CDR2 FYNNEI. Trimming pared 6 bases from V and 2 bases from J, leaving 11 bases between. The CDR3, as DNA: TGTGCCAGCAGGAGGCCTGCGACCTACGAGCAGTACTTC. Its translation: CASRRPATYEQYF. Filled out from reference TRBV2 and TRBJ2-7, the complete variable domain reads EPEVTQTPSHQVTQMGQEVILRCVPISNHLYFYWYRQILGQKVEFLVSFYNNEISEKSEIFDDQFSVERPDGSNFTLKIRSTKLEDSAMYFCASRRPATYEQYFGPGTRLTVT.

The V and J genes are TRBV27 and TRBJ2-5, with TRBD1 matching 8 bases. CDR3 length equals 16 residues. Per germline, CDR1 MNHEY and CDR2 SMNVEV (reference sequence). V lost 0 bases to trimming and J lost 3 bases; unmatched junction nucleotides: 6. DNA for the CDR3: TGTGCCAGCAGTTTATCTGGACAGGGTAGAAAAGAGACCCAGTACTTC. Its translation: CASSLSGQGRKETQYF.

The V gene is TRBV9, the J gene TRBJ1-2; D possibly corresponds to TRBD1 (5 bases). The CDR3 has 12 amino acids. Looked up from germline, CDR1 is SGDLS and CDR2 is YYNGEE. The V and J ends lost 7 bases and 4 bases respectively, with 11 bases between them. This chain's CDR3 is CASGTGPYGYTF. CDR3 nucleotide sequence: TGTGCCAGCGGTACAGGTCCCTATGGCTACACCTTC.